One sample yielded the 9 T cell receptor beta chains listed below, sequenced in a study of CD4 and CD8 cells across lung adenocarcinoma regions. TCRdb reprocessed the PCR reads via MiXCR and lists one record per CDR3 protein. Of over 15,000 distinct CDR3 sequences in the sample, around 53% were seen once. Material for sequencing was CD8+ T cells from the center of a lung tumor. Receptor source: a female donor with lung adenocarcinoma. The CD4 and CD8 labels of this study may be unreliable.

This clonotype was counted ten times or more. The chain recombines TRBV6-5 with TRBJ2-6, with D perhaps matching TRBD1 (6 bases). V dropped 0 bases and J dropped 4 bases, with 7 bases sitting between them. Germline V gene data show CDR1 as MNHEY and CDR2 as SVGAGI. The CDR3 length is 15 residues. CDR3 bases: TGTGCCAGCAGTTACTCGGGGGCCGGGGCCAACGTCCTGACTTTC. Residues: CASSYSGAGANVLTF.

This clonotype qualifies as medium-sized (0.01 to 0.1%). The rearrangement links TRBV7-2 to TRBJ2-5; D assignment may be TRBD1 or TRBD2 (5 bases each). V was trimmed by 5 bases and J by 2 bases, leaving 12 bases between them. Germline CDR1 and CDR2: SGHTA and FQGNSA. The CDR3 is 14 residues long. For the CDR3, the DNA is TGTGCCAGCAGCCCGGGACCCGCTCAAGAGACCCAGTACTTC. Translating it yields CASSPGPAQETQYF.

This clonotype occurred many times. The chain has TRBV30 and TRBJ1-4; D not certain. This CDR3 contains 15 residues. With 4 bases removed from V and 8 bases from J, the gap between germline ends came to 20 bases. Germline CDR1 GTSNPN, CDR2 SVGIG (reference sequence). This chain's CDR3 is CAWMLGRTAGEKLFF. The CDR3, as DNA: TGTGCCTGGATGCTGGGAAGGACGGCGGGGGAAAAACTGTTTTTT.

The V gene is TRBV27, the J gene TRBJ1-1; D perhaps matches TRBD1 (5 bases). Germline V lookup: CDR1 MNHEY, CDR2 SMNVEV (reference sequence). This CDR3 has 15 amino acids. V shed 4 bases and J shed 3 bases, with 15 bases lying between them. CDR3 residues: CASSSGDRGDTEAFF. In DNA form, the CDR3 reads TGTGCCAGCAGTTCCGGCGACCGGGGGGACACTGAAGCTTTCTTT.

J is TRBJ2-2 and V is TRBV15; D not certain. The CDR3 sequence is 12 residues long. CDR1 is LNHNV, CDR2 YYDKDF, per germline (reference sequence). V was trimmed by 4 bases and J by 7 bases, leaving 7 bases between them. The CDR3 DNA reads TGTGCCACCAGCACGTTGGGCGGGGAGCTGTTTTTT. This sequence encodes CATSTLGGELFF. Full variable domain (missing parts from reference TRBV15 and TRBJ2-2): DAMVIQNPRYQVTQFGKPVTLSCSQTLNHNVMYWYQQKSSQAPKLLFHYYDKDFNNEADTPDNFQSRRPNTSFCFLDIRSPGLGDTAMYLCATSTLGGELFFGEGSRLTVL.

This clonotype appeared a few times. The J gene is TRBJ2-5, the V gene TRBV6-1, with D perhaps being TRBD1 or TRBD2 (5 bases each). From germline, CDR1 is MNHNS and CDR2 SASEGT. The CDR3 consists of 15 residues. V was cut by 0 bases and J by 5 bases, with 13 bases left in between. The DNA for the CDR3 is TGTGCCAGCAGTGAAGCGAACCCGGGGCCTGAGACCCAGTACTTC. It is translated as CASSEANPGPETQYF.

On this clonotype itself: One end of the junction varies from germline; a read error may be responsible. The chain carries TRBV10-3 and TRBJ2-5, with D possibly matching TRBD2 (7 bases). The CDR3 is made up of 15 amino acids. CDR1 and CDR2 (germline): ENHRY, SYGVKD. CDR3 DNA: TGTGCCGGGGGTCCCGGGGGGCGGGGCCAAGATACCCAGTACTTC. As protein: CAGGPGGRGQDTQYF.

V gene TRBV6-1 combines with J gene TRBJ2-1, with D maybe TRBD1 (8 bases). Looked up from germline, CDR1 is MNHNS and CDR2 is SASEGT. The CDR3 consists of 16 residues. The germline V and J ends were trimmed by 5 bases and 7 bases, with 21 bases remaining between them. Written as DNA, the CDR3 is TGTGCCAGCAGTAAAGGAACAGGGGGAGGGTGGAATGAGCAGTTCTTC. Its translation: CASSKGTGGGWNEQFF.

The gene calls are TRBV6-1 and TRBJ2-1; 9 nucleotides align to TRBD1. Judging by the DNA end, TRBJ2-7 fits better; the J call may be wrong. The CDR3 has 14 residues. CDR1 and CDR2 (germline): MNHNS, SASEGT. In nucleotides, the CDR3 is TGTGCCAGCGAGGGGGACAGGGTGATCTACGAGCAGTACTTC. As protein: CASEGDRVIYEQYF.